This TCR beta chain appears in the sequencing data of a study of shared clonotypes between healthy human individuals. Study results and limitations: Across subsets, estimated richness was generally greater for naive than for memory populations. Generation probability values for non-shared clonotypes were lower than those for clonotypes shared by all four donors.

Using immunoSEQ multiplex PCR, the repertoire was profiled, and TCRdb retains in-frame clones only, with some absent. The data contain under 850,000 clones, around 93% of them singletons. Details on this clone: Its target is unknown.

The CDR3 consists of 17 residues. After removal of 0 bases from V and 6 bases from J, the junction contained 14 bases not matched to a gene. Germline-derived CDR1 and CDR2 are WSHSY and SAAADI. Naive CD8 cells, CD45RO-negative and positively selected for CCR7, excluded terminally differentiated effector memory CD45RA+ cells. The specimen sequenced was naive CD8+ T cells sorted from blood. The rearrangement links TRBV10-2 to TRBJ2-7; 7 bases map to TRBD2. This TCR came from a man younger than 40 in good health. CDR3 residues: CASSESSGAHSPSEQYF. The DNA of the CDR3 is TGCGCCAGCAGTGAGTCGAGCGGGGCCCACTCCCCTTCCGAGCAGTACTTC.